A single sample gave rise to the 9 T cell receptor beta chains below, sequenced in a study of glioma-infiltrating T cells after dendritic cell vaccination. Assay: immunoSEQ multiplex PCR; the TCRdb copy retains only in-frame clones and omits some. Among 90,000 to 95,000 clones, about 81% were seen once, and the ten largest hold 2.1%. Stated time point: after dendritic cell vaccination, including at tumor progression/relapse. The sequences come from blood, collected after dendritic cell vaccination. The receptors shown here come from a human donor with glioblastoma.

The chain joins TRBV30 to TRBJ1-1; 9 nucleotides align to TRBD1. V gave up 2 bases and J gave up 5 bases; unmatched junction bases: 3. From germline, CDR1 is GTSNPN and CDR2 SVGIG (reference sequence). This CDR3 has 13 amino acids. This chain's CDR3 is CAWSRDRVTEAFF. CDR3 nucleotide sequence: TGTGCCTGGAGTAGGGACAGGGTTACTGAAGCTTTCTTT.

This chain joins TRBV4-1 and TRBJ1-1; 8 nucleotides line up with TRBD1. The CDR3 is 19 residues long. The V gene's germline CDR1 is MGHRA and CDR2 YSYEKL. J gave up 3 bases and V 0 bases, and 15 bases lay outside the gene matches. CDR3 sequence (DNA): TGCGCCAGCAGCCAAGATATTGACGCGTCAGGGGGCTTGGACACTGAAGCTTTCTTT. This sequence encodes CASSQDIDASGGLDTEAFF.

This clone was observed once. The chain joins TRBV6-1 to TRBJ2-3, with D possibly being TRBD2 (5 bases). The CDR3 has 13 residues. Trimming shortened V by 7 bases and J by 1 base, and 9 bases separated the two germline ends. Germline V CDR1 and CDR2: MNHNS, SASEGT. DNA for the CDR3: TGTGCCAGCACTACTAGGGGCACAGATACGCAGTATTTT. Translating gives CASTTRGTDTQYF.

About this clone itself: Other DNA sequences of this sample code for an identical CDR3. The J gene is TRBJ2-7, the V gene TRBV5-1; weak D call: TRBD1 (5 bases). The V end was cut by 0 bases, the J end by 2 bases, with 9 bases between. The V gene's germline CDR1 is SGHRS and CDR2 YFSETQ. The CDR3 length is 14 residues. The CDR3 protein is CASSLDQGTYEQYF. In DNA, the CDR3 is TGCGCCAGCAGCTTGGATCAGGGAACCTACGAGCAGTACTTC.

The gene calls are TRBV2 and TRBJ2-7, with D possibly TRBD2 on 6 matching bases. This CDR3 contains 11 residues. CDR1 is SNHLY and CDR2 is FYNNEI in the germline V gene. The ends were cut back, 3 bases at V and 12 bases at J, with 12 bases in the middle. The CDR3 nucleotides read TGTGCCAGCAGTGAGGAGACTAGTCTGTACGTC. It codes for CASSEETSLYV.

V and J are TRBV13 and TRBJ1-4, with 7 bases aligning to TRBD1. After removal of 6 bases from V and 7 bases from J, the junction contained 8 bases not matched to a gene. The germline CDR1 and CDR2 sequences are PRHDT and FYEKMQ (reference sequence). The CDR3 runs 14 residues. The CDR3 region is CASSARGRGEKLFF. In nucleotides, the CDR3 is TGTGCCAGCAGTGCCAGGGGGAGAGGTGAAAAACTGTTTTTT.

This sequence joins TRBV2 and TRBJ1-2, with a weak D call TRBD1 (6 bases). This CDR3 is 13 amino acids long. Germline V gene data show CDR1 as SNHLY and CDR2 as FYNNEI. Trimming cost V 1 base and J 8 bases, with 11 bases left between them. The CDR3 coding sequence is TGTGCCAGCAGTGAAGGAACAGGGCACGGCTACACCTTC. As protein: CASSEGTGHGYTF.

The genes are TRBV15 and TRBJ2-1; 10 bases fit TRBD2. The V gene end was trimmed by 3 bases and the J gene end by 7 bases; junction bases not matched to a gene: 9. Looked up from germline, CDR1 is LNHNV and CDR2 is YYDKDF (reference sequence). The CDR3 covers 16 residues. The DNA of the CDR3 is TGTGCCACCAGCAGTAACCTAGCGGGAGTTCGGAATGAGCAGTTCTTC. Encoded protein: CATSSNLAGVRNEQFF.

The chain combines TRBV5-4 with TRBJ2-7, with D perhaps TRBD2 (7 bases). The CDR3 sequence is 15 residues long. Per the germline V gene, CDR1 is SGHNT and CDR2 is YYREEE (reference sequence). Trimming removed 0 bases from V and 2 bases from J, with 12 bases in between. This CDR3 reads CASSLGGGEAYEQYF. In DNA form, the CDR3 reads TGTGCCAGCAGCTTGGGCGGGGGCGAGGCCTACGAGCAGTACTTC.